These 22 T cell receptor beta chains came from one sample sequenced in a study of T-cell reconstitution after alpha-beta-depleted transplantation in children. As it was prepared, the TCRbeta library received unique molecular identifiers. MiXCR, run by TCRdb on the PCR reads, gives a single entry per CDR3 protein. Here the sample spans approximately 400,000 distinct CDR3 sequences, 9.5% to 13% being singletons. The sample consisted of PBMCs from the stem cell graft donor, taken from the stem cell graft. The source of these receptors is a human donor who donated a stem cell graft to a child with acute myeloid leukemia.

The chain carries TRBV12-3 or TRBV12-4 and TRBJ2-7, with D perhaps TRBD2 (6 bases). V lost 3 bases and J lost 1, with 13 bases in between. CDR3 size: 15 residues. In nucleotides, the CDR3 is TGTGCCAGCAGTTTTGGCGGGACTGGTTCCTACGAGCAGTACTTC. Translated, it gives CASSFGGTGSYEQYF.

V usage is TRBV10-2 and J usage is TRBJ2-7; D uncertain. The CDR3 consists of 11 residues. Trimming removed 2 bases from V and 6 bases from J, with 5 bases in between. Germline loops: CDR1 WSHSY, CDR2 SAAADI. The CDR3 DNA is TGCGCCAGCAGTGAGGGATCCGAGCAGTACGTC. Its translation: CASSEGSEQYV.

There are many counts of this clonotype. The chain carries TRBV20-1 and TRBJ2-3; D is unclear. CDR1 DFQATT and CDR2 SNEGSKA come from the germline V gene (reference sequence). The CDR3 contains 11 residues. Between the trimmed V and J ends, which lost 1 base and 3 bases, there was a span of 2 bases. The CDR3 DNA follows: TGCAGTGCTAGAGGAACAGATACGCAGTATTTT. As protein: CSARGTDTQYF.

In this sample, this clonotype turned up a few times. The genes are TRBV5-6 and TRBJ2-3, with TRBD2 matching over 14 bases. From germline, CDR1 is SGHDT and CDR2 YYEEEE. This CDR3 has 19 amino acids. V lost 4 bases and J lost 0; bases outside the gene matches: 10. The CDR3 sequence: CASSPLRLAGGISTDTQYF. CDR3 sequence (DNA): TGTGCCAGCAGCCCCTTACGACTAGCGGGAGGGATCAGCACAGATACGCAGTATTTT.

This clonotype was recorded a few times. CDR3 protein: CASSPPTGLYEQYF. CDR3 coding DNA: TGTGCCAGCTCACCACCGACAGGCCTCTACGAGCAGTACTTC. V gene TRBV18 combines with J gene TRBJ2-7; weak D call: TRBD1 (6 bases). V was pared by 0 bases and J by 3 bases, with 9 bases between. CDR1 KGHSH and CDR2 LQKENI come from the germline V gene. The CDR3 spans 14 residues. The variable domain in full, with the rest retrieved from reference TRBV18 and TRBJ2-7, is NAGVMQNPRHLVRRRGQEARLRCSPMKGHSHVYWYRQLPEEGLKFMVYLQKENIIDESGMPKERFSAEFPKEGPSILRIQQVVRGDSAAYFCASSPPTGLYEQYFGPGTRLTVT.

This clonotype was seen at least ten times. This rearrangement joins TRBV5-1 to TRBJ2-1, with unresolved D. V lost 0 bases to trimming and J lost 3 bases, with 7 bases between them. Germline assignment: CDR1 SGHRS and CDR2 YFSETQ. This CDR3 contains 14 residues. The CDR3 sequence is CASSLGGDYNEQFF. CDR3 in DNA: TGCGCCAGCAGCTTGGGCGGTGACTACAATGAGCAGTTCTTC.

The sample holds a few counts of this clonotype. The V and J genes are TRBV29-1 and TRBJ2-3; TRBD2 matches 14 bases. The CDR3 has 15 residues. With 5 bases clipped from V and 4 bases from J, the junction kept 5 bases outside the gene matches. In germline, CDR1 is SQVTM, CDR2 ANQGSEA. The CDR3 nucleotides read TGCAGCGTTTGGGGGACTAGCGGGGGCTCAGATACGCAGTATTTT. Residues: CSVWGTSGGSDTQYF.

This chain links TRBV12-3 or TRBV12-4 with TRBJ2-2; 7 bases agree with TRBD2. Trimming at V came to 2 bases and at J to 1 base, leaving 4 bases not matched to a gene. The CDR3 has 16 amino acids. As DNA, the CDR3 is TGTGCCAGCAGTTTATTCGGCGGGAGGAACACCGGGGAGCTGTTTTTT. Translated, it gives CASSLFGGRNTGELFF.

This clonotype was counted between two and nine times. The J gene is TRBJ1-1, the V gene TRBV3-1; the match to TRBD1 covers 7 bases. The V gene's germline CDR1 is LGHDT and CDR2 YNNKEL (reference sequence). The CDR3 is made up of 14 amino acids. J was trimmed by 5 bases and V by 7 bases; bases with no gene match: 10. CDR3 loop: CASIEKGAGTEAFF. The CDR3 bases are TGTGCCAGCATTGAGAAGGGGGCTGGGACTGAAGCTTTCTTT.

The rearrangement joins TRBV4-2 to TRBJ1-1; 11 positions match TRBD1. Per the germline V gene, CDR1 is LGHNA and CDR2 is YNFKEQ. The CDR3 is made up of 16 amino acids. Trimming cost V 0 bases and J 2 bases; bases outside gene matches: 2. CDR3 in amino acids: CASSQDWTGGNTEAFF. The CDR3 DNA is TGTGCCAGCAGCCAAGATTGGACAGGGGGCAACACTGAAGCTTTCTTT.

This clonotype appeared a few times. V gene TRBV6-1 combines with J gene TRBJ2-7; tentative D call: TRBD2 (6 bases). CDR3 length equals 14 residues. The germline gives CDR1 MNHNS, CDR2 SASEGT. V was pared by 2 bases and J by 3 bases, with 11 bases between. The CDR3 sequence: CASSERRGFYEQYV. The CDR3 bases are TGTGCCAGCAGTGAAAGGAGGGGATTCTACGAGCAGTACGTC.

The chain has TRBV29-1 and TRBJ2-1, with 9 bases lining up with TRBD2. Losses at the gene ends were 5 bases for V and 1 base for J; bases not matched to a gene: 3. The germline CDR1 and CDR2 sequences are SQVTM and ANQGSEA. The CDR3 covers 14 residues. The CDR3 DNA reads TGCAGCGTTTTAGCGGGAGCTTCCTACAATGAGCAGTTCTTC. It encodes CSVLAGASYNEQFF.

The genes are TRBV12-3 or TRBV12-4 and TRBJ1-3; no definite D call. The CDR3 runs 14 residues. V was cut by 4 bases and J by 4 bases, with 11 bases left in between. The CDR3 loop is CASSYPVAGNTIYF. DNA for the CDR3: TGTGCCAGCAGTTATCCGGTGGCCGGAAACACCATATATTTT.

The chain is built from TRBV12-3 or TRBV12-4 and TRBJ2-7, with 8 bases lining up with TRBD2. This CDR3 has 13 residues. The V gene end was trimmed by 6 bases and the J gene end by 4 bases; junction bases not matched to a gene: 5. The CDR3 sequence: CASSPGLVYEQYF. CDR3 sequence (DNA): TGTGCCAGCAGCCCGGGACTAGTGTACGAGCAGTACTTC.

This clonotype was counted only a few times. The CDR3: CASSSGQGGVTGELFF. As DNA, the CDR3 is TGTGCCAGCTCATCGGGACAGGGCGGCGTCACCGGGGAGCTGTTTTTT. V usage is TRBV18 and J usage is TRBJ2-2; 9 positions match TRBD1. Germline CDR1 and CDR2: KGHSH and LQKENI. With 5 bases clipped from V and 4 bases from J, the junction kept 8 bases outside the gene matches. This CDR3 comprises 16 residues.

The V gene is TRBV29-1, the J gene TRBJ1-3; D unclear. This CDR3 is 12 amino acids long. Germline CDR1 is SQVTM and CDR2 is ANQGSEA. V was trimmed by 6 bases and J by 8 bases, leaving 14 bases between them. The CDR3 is CSVSSDADTIYF. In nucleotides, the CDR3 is TGCAGCGTCTCGAGCGACGCGGACACCATATATTTT.

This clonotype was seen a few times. The CDR3 DNA follows: TGTGCCAGCAGCCCCCAAAGACCTAGCGGGGCGAGCACAGATACGCAGTATTTT. Translation gives CASSPQRPSGASTDTQYF. The chain links TRBV7-3 to TRBJ2-3, with 9 bases matching TRBD2. The germline CDR1 and CDR2 sequences are SGHTA and FQGTGA. J was trimmed by 0 bases and V by 5 bases; bases with no gene match: 12. CDR3 size: 18 residues.

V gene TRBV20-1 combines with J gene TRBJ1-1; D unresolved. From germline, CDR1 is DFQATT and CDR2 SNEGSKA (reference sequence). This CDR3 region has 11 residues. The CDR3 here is CKAGMNTEAFF. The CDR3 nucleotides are TGCAAGGCGGGGATGAACACTGAAGCTTTCTTT.

The CDR3 coding sequence is TGTGCCTTAATCCAGGGGGCAGGCACTGAAGCTTTCTTT. This encodes CALIQGAGTEAFF. This chain uses TRBV30 with TRBJ1-1; 8 nucleotides align to TRBD1. With 7 bases clipped from V and 4 bases from J, the junction kept 8 bases outside the gene matches. This CDR3 contains 13 residues. Per the germline V gene, CDR1 is GTSNPN and CDR2 is SVGIG (reference sequence).

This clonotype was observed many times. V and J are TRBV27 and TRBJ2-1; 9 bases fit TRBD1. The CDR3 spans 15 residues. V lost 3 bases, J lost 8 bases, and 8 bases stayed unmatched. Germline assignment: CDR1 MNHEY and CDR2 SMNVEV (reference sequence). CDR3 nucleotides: TGTGCCAGCAGTTTTGAGACAGGGGGTTTGGATGAGCAGTTCTTC. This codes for CASSFETGGLDEQFF.

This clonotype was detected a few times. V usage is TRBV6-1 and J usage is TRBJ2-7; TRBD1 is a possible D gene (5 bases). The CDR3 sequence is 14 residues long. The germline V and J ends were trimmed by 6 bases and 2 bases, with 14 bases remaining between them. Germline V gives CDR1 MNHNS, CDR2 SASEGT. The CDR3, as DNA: TGTGCCAGCAGCGTGACTGACAGTGCCTACGAGCAGTACTTC. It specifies CASSVTDSAYEQYF.

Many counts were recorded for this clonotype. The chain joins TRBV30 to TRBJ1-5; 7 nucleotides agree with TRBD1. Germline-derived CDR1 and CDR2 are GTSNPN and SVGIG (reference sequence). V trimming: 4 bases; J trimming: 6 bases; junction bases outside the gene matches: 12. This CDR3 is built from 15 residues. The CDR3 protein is CAWTPTGTVVQPQHF. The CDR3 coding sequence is TGTGCCTGGACCCCCACTGGGACAGTGGTTCAGCCCCAGCATTTT.